Shown below are 16 T cell receptor beta chains from a single sample sequenced in a study of cytomegalovirus exposure and HLA in healthy donors. The PCR used 60 Vbeta and 13 Jbeta primers. The assay was immunoSEQ multiplex PCR, and TCRdb's table has in-frame clones only and misses some. Here the sample spans some 220,000 clones, over 70% being singletons. The sequenced sample was PBMCs. These TCRs come from a woman aged 60-70 years in good health and CMV-seropositive.

In this sample, this clone turned up a few times. The J gene is TRBJ2-1, the V gene TRBV4-2; possible D gene TRBD1, 5 bases. Germline V gene data show CDR1 as LGHNA and CDR2 as YNFKEQ. The CDR3 has 15 amino acids. V lost 0 bases and J lost 2, with 8 bases in between. This CDR3 is CASSQDQGAYNEQFF. DNA for the CDR3: TGTGCCAGCAGCCAAGATCAAGGGGCCTACAATGAGCAGTTCTTC.

V and J are TRBV27 and TRBJ2-7; maybe TRBD1 (6 bases). V gave up 5 bases and J gave up 5 bases, with 13 bases separating them. This CDR3 region has 13 residues. Germline V CDR1 and CDR2: MNHEY, SMNVEV (reference sequence). CDR3 in DNA: TGTGCCAGCAGTCCCTACAGGGCCAACGAGCAGTACTTC. Residues: CASSPYRANEQYF.

V gene TRBV29-1 combines with J gene TRBJ2-5; tentative D call: TRBD2 (5 bases). The J call may not be correct, given that the DNA end is closer to TRBJ2-7. This CDR3 contains 14 residues. CDR1 SQVTM and CDR2 ANQGSEA come from the germline V gene. The CDR3 sequence: CSVEGKLGVHEQYF. CDR3 coding DNA: TGCAGCGTTGAAGGGAAACTAGGTGTCCACGAGCAGTACTTC.

The chain couples TRBV5-4 to TRBJ2-3; no firm D call. The germline gives CDR1 SGHNT, CDR2 YYREEE (reference sequence). V was clipped by 1 base and J by 0 bases, with 12 bases between them. The CDR3 length is 16 residues. CDR3 protein: CASSLWATRSTDTQYF. The CDR3 region has the DNA TGTGCCAGCAGCTTGTGGGCGACCCGAAGCACAGATACGCAGTATTTT.

This chain joins TRBV5-1 and TRBJ2-7; D ambiguous. The V end lost 0 bases, the J end lost 5 bases, and 12 bases lay between the germline ends. The CDR3 spans 14 residues. The germline V gene encodes CDR1 SGHRS and CDR2 YFSETQ. The CDR3 loop is CASSLGTIPNEQYF. For the CDR3, the DNA is TGCGCCAGCAGCTTGGGTACTATACCCAACGAGCAGTACTTC.

V usage is TRBV10-3 and J usage is TRBJ2-7; TRBD1 matches at 12 bases. This CDR3 has 14 residues. Unmatched junction bases numbered 10, after V lost 9 bases and J lost 7 bases. Germline CDR1 reads ENHRY; CDR2 reads SYGVKD. CDR3 in DNA: TGTGCCATTCAACCGGGACAGGGGGCAGGAGAGCAGTACTTC. This sequence encodes CAIQPGQGAGEQYF.

J is TRBJ1-4 and V is TRBV5-1, with D possibly matching TRBD1 (6 bases). CDR3 length equals 17 residues. Germline-derived CDR1 and CDR2 are SGHRS and YFSETQ. The germline V and J ends were trimmed by 0 bases and 7 bases, with 19 bases remaining between them. In DNA form, the CDR3 reads TGCGCCAGCAGCTTGGGGTCCACAGGGATGAGGGGTGAAAAACTGTTTTTT. This translates into CASSLGSTGMRGEKLFF.

This clone has just one count. The J gene is TRBJ2-5, the V gene TRBV2, with D unclear. In germline, CDR1 is SNHLY, CDR2 FYNNEI. CDR3 length: 14 residues. Trimming took 4 bases from V and 1 from J, leaving 10 bases between them. The DNA of the CDR3 is TGTGCCAGCAGTGTGTTGACTGTCCAAGAGACCCAGTACTTC. This sequence encodes CASSVLTVQETQYF.

This chain connects TRBV13 to TRBJ2-5; TRBD2 matches at 9 bases. CDR1 is PRHDT and CDR2 is FYEKMQ in the germline V gene (reference sequence). Trimming took 4 bases from V and 5 from J; bases not matched to a gene: 8. The CDR3 contains 15 residues. The CDR3 sequence: CASSSSGGSVETQYF. The CDR3 DNA is TGTGCCAGCAGCTCAAGCGGGGGGTCGGTGGAGACCCAGTACTTC.

The rearrangement links TRBV6-6 to TRBJ1-2; weak D call: TRBD1 (5 bases). Per germline, CDR1 MNHNY and CDR2 SVGAGI (reference sequence). Trimming left V 10 bases short and J 4 bases short, with 16 bases between. The CDR3 runs to 13 residues. CDR3 bases: TGTGCCAACAGCCGGGGGGTAGGCTATGGCTACACCTTC. Translation gives CANSRGVGYGYTF.

The gene calls are TRBV30 and TRBJ1-6; no firm D call. The CDR3 loop spans 15 amino acids. Trimming pared 5 bases from V and 3 bases from J, leaving 14 bases between. CDR1 is GTSNPN and CDR2 is SVGIG in the germline V gene (reference sequence). The CDR3 bases are TGTGCCTGGGGCCCCGGGGAGGGCTATAATTCACCCCTCCACTTT. Protein sequence: CAWGPGEGYNSPLHF.

The rearrangement links TRBV5-8 to TRBJ1-2; maybe TRBD1 (6 bases). Per germline, CDR1 SGHTS and CDR2 YDEGEE. Trimming left V 4 bases short and J 9 bases short, with 13 bases between. The CDR3 runs to 12 residues. CDR3 sequence reads: CASSQGQRSYTF. CDR3 coding DNA: TGTGCCAGCAGCCAGGGGCAGAGAAGCTACACCTTC.

The chain has TRBV30 and TRBJ1-2; D call uncertain. Deletions cut 2 bases from V and 6 bases from J, with 22 bases between. This CDR3 has 16 residues. Germline-derived CDR1 and CDR2 are GTSNPN and SVGIG (reference sequence). The CDR3 protein is CAWSSSPFGQENGYTF. DNA for the CDR3: TGTGCCTGGAGTTCCTCCCCGTTTGGGCAGGAAAATGGCTACACCTTC.

The chain links TRBV14 to TRBJ2-2; tentatively, D is TRBD2 (5 bases). Trimming took 0 bases from V and 4 from J, leaving 15 bases between them. This CDR3 is 17 amino acids long. CDR1 and CDR2 (germline): SGHDN, FVKESK. The CDR3 here is CASSQDPTGISTGELFF. CDR3 sequence (DNA): TGTGCCAGCAGCCAAGATCCGACGGGGATCTCCACCGGGGAGCTGTTTTTT. Supplemented by reference TRBV14 and TRBJ2-2, the full variable domain reads EAGVTQFPSHSVIEKGQTVTLRCDPISGHDNLYWYRRVMGKEIKFLLHFVKESKQDESGMPNNRFLAERTGGTYSTLKVQPAELEDSGVYFCASSQDPTGISTGELFFGEGSRLTVL.

The chain employs TRBV30 and TRBJ1-2; TRBD1 agrees at 9 bases. The V and J ends lost 1 base and 3 bases, in that order; junction bases with no gene match: 3. The CDR3 is 14 residues long. The germline V gene has CDR1 GTSNPN and CDR2 SVGIG (reference sequence). The CDR3 is CAWSGTGGDYGYTF. In nucleotides, the CDR3 is TGTGCCTGGAGTGGCACAGGGGGCGACTATGGCTACACCTTC.

The chain couples TRBV5-4 to TRBJ1-3; D is unresolved. V gave up 0 bases and J gave up 0 bases, with 10 bases separating them. This CDR3 spans 16 amino acids. Germline CDR1 reads SGHNT; CDR2 reads YYREEE (reference sequence). The CDR3 here is CASSLGTAASGNTIYF. CDR3 DNA: TGTGCCAGCAGCTTGGGGACTGCCGCCTCTGGAAACACCATATATTTT.